This T cell receptor beta chain is from a study of sequential checkpoint blockade in melanoma. About the study: TCRβ was sequenced from DNA of 91 pretreatment tumors. After nivolumab or ipilimumab alone, about 20 patients had week-13 rebiopsies.

General observations from the study: Clinical benefit was about 30 times likelier when tumor T-cell fraction and clonality increased.

This clone was detected many times. Its antigen is unknown. Treatment given: randomized to nivolumab then ipilimumab (arm A) or the reverse (arm B). The table came from immunoSEQ multiplex PCR; TCRdb's copy has only in-frame clones and leaves some out. The data show about 9,200 clones, with 23% seen just once and over 8.5% held by the top ten. Germline V lookup: CDR1 MNHGY, CDR2 SAAAGT. There are 13 residues in the CDR3. V was shortened by 6 bases and J by 4 bases, with 13 bases between the two germline ends. This rearrangement joins TRBV6-8 to TRBJ2-7, with a weak D call TRBD1 (6 bases). The specimen was tumor tissue (inferred from file names), collected from a patient given nivolumab and ipilimumab in sequence. The sequence derives from a human donor with melanoma. This chain's CDR3 is CASSLLGGYEQYF. CDR3 DNA: TGTGCCAGCAGCCTCCTAGGGGGTTACGAGCAGTACTTC.